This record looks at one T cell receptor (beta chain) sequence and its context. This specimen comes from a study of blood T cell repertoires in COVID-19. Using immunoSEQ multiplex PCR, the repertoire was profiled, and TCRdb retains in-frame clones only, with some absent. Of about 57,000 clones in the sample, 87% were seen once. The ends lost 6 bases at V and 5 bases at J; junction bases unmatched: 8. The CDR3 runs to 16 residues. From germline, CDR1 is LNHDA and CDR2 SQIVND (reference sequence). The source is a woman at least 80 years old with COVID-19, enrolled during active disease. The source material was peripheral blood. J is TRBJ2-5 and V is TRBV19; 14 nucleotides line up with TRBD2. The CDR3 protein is CASSPRLAGGQETQYF. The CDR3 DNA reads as TGTGCCAGTAGCCCGCGACTAGCGGGGGGGCAGGAGACCCAGTACTTC.